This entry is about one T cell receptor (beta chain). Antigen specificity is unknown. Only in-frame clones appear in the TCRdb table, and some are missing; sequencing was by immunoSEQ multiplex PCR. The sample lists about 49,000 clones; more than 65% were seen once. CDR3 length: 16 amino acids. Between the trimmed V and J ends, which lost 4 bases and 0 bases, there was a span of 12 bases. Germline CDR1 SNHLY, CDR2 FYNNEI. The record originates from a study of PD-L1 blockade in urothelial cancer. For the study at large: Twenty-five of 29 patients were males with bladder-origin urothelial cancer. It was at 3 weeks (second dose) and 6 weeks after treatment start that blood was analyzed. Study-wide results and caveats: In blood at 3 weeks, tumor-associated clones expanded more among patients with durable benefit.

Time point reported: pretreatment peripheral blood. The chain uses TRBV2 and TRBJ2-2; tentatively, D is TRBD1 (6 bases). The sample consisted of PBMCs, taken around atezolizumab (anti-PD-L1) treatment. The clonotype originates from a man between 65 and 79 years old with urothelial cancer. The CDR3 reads CASSARGQTNTGELFF. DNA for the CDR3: TGTGCCAGCAGTGCCAGAGGACAGACGAACACCGGGGAGCTGTTTTTT.